This T cell receptor beta chain stems from a study of CD8+ T cells in alopecia areata. Researchers took lesional scalp punch biopsies and peripheral blood from people who were alopecia areata patients. Sequencing used cDNA as its template, made by extracting RNA and reverse transcribing it. Sequencing was performed with immunoSEQ multiplex PCR; in TCRdb, only in-frame clones are kept and a portion is missing. This sample has 150,000 or so clones, with more than 40% found just once. This clone was observed a few times. Sequencing used CD4+ T cells sorted from blood. The clonotype was recovered from a human donor with alopecia areata.

In DNA form, the CDR3 reads TGTGCCAGCAGTTTGGCCGACGATCTTGCCTACGAGCAGTACTTC. It codes for CASSLADDLAYEQYF. This chain uses TRBV27 with TRBJ2-7; D gene unclear. The V gene's germline CDR1 is MNHEY and CDR2 SMNVEV (reference sequence). V shed 3 bases and J shed 2 bases, with 14 bases lying between them. The length of the CDR3 is 15 residues.